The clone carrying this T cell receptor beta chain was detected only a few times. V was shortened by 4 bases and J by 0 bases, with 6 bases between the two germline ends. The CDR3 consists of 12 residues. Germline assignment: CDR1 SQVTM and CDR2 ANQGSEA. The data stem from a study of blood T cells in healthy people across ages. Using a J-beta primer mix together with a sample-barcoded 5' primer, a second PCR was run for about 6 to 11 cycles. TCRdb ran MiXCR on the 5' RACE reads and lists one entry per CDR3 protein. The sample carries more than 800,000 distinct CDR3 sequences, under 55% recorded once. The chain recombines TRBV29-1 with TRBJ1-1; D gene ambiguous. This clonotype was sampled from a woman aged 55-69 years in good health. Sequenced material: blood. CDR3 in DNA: TGCAGCGTTGGGACGCTGAACACTGAAGCTTTCTTT. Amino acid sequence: CSVGTLNTEAFF. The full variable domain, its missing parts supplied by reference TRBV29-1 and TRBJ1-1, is SAVISQKPSRDICQRGTSLTIQCQVDSQVTMMFWYRQQPGQSLTLIATANQGSEATYESGFVIDKFPISRPNLTFSTLTVSNMSPEDSSIYLCSVGTLNTEAFFGQGTRLTVV.